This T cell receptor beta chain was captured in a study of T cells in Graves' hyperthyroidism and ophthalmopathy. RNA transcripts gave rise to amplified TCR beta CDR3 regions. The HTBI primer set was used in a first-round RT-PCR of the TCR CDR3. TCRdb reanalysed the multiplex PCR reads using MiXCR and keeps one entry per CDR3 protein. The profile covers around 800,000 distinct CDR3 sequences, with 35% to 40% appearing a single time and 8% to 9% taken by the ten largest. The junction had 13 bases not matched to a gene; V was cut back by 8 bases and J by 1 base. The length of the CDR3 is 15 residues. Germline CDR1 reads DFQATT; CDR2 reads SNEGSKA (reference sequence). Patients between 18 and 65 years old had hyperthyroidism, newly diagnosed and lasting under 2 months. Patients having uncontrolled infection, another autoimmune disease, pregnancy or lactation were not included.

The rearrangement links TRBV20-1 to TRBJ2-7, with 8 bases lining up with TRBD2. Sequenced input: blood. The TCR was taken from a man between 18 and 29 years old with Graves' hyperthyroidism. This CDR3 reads CSSRRRGAPSYEQYF. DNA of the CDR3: TGCAGTTCGAGGAGGCGGGGGGCCCCATCCTACGAGCAGTACTTC.